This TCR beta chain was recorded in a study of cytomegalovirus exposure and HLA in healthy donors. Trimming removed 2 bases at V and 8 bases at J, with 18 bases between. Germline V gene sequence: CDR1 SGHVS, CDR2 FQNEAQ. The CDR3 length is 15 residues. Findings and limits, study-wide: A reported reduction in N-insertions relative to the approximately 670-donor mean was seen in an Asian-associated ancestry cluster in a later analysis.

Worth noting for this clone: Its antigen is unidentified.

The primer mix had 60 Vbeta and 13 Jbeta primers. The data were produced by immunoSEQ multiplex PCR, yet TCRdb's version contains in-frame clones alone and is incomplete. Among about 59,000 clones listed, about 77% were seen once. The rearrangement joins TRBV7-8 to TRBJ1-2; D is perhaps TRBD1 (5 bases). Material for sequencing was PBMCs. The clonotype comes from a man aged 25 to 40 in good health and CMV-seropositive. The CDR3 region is CASSLYPDSFEGYTF. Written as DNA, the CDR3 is TGTGCCAGCAGCTTATACCCAGACAGCTTTGAGGGCTACACCTTC.